This entry features one T cell receptor (beta chain) sequence. Its antigen is not known. The method was immunoSEQ multiplex PCR; TCRdb's version includes in-frame clones alone and lacks a portion of them. The data contain some 90,000 clones, 83% of them seen just once; the ten biggest clones take up more than 15%. The length of the CDR3 is 16 residues. Germline CDR1 and CDR2: MGHRA and YSYEKL. The junction had 2 bases not matched to a gene; V was cut back by 0 bases and J by 2 bases. The sample is drawn from a study of PD-1 blockade in classical Hodgkin lymphoma. Study results and caveats: By C4D1, diversity of CD4+ TCRs had risen significantly, whereas that of CD8+ TCRs had not. After ASCT, patients who started nivolumab under 1 year later were excluded.

Time point meaning: cycle 4 day 1 (C4D1), after 6 weeks of nivolumab. All patients experienced relapse after autologous stem cell transplantation, and brentuximab vedotin exposure was variable. Complete response, partial response or progressive disease constituted the best response categories observed. The chain carries TRBV4-1 and TRBJ2-1, with 9 positions matching TRBD2. The sample was peripheral blood mononuclear cells (PBMCs), taken before the fourth cycle of nivolumab. This sequence was found in a human donor with classical Hodgkin lymphoma. DNA of the CDR3: TGCGCCAGCAGCCAAGACCCTAGCGGGGCCTACAATGAGCAGTTCTTC. Amino acids: CASSQDPSGAYNEQFF.